These T cell receptor beta chains were read from a single sample in a study of blood T cell repertoires in COVID-19. The data were produced by immunoSEQ multiplex PCR, yet TCRdb's version contains in-frame clones alone and is incomplete. The data hold 70,000 to 75,000 clones, with approximately 80% observed a single time. Sequenced material: peripheral blood. All receptors come from a man in his sixties or seventies with acute or convalescent COVID-19. Each CDR3 is given with its conserved first and last residue. The D gene is left open where the match is weak. Size is omitted from some rows. Given values are once, few, many or a class for expanded clones.

D	V	J	size	length	CDR3	DNA
-	TRBV30	TRBJ2-1	-	12	CAITRGYNEQFF	TGTGCCATCACCCGGGGATACAATGAGCAGTTCTTC
-	TRBV6-5	TRBJ2-5	once	12	CASSREQETQYF	TGTGCCAGCTCGAGGGAGCAAGAGACCCAGTACTTC
-	TRBV7-2	TRBJ1-1	-	12	CASSGSNTEAFF	TGTGCCAGCAGCGGGAGTAACACTGAAGCTTTCTTT
-	TRBV5-1	TRBJ1-2	few	14	CASSLGEGNYGYTF	TGCGCCAGCAGCCTAGGTGAGGGTAACTATGGCTACACCTTC
-	TRBV4-2	TRBJ1-1	-	15	CASSQSGGTGTEAFF	TGTGCCAGCAGCCAGAGCGGGGGAACGGGGACTGAAGCTTTCTTT
-	TRBV28	TRBJ2-2	-	14	CAAHTGYLAGELFF	TGTGCCGCCCACACAGGGTATCTTGCCGGGGAGCTGTTTTTT
TRBD1	TRBV11-2	TRBJ1-3	-	16	CASSLGTGPSGNTIYF	TGTGCCAGCAGCTTAGGGACAGGGCCCTCTGGAAACACCATATATTTT
-	TRBV28	TRBJ2-7	once	11	CASRTVYEQYF	TGTGCCAGCAGGACAGTCTACGAGCAGTACTTC
TRBD1	TRBV6-6	TRBJ2-2	-	15	CASSRTGANTGELFF	TGTGCCAGCAGTCGAACAGGGGCGAACACCGGGGAGCTGTTTTTT
-	TRBV7-9	TRBJ2-7	few	16	CASSRLGGGSLYEQYF	TGTGCCAGCAGCCGCCTAGGGGGAGGGTCCCTCTACGAGCAGTACTTC
TRBD1	TRBV19	TRBJ1-5	-	18	CASSTTGGAGRGNQPQHF	TGTGCCAGTAGTACGACAGGGGGCGCGGGAAGAGGCAATCAGCCCCAGCATTTT
-	TRBV7-3	TRBJ2-1	once	13	CASGGDTYNEQFF	TGTGCCAGCGGGGGGGACACTTACAATGAGCAGTTCTTC
-	TRBV29-1	TRBJ2-3	-	13	CSVVETGPDTQYF	TGCAGCGTTGTAGAAACAGGGCCAGATACGCAGTATTTT
-	TRBV7-8	TRBJ1-2	few	14	CASSLAGLDYGYTF	TGTGCCAGCAGCTTAGCGGGACTCGACTATGGCTACACCTTC
TRBD1	TRBV4-2	TRBJ1-1	-	14	CASSPGTANTEAFF	TGTGCCAGCAGCCCTGGGACAGCCAACACTGAAGCTTTCTTT
-	TRBV6-1	TRBJ2-7	-	14	CASSEGGLEDEQYF	TGTGCCAGCAGTGAAGGGGGACTGGAAGACGAGCAGTACTTC
TRBD2	TRBV28	TRBJ2-2	-	17	CASSLSSAGENTGELFF	TGTGCCAGCAGTTTATCTTCAGCGGGGGAAAACACCGGGGAGCTGTTTTTT
TRBD1	TRBV30	TRBJ1-2	-	13	CAWSYGQGYGYTF	TGTGCCTGGAGCTACGGACAGGGGTATGGCTACACCTTC
-	TRBV9	TRBJ1-6	-	14	CASSVEAGNSPLHF	TGTGCCAGCAGCGTAGAGGCGGGAAATTCACCCCTCCACTTT
TRBD2	TRBV7-9	TRBJ2-1	-	15	CASSFLSGSSGEQFF	TGTGCCAGCAGCTTCTTAAGCGGGAGTAGTGGTGAGCAGTTCTTC
-	TRBV27	TRBJ2-7	-	16	CASSSAGSDGSYEQYF	TGTGCCAGCAGTTCCGCGGGGTCGGACGGCTCCTACGAGCAGTACTTC
TRBD2	TRBV5-6	TRBJ2-7	-	15	CASSLGTSGLYEQYF	TGTGCCAGCAGCCTAGGGACTAGCGGACTCTACGAGCAGTACTTC
TRBD2	TRBV24-1	TRBJ2-1	-	16	CATSGLTSGMVDEQFF	TGTGCCACCAGTGGCCTAACTAGCGGGATGGTCGATGAGCAGTTCTTC
TRBD1	TRBV4-2	TRBJ1-4	-	15	CASSQPGGGDEKLFF	TGTGCCAGCAGCCAGCCAGGGGGCGGAGATGAAAAACTGTTTTTT
-	TRBV18	TRBJ2-7	-	13	CASSENGQSEQYF	TGTGCCAGCTCGGAAAACGGACAGTCCGAGCAGTACTTC
TRBD2	TRBV18	TRBJ2-1	-	15	CASSISGSGYNEQFF	TGTGCCAGCTCGATTAGCGGGAGTGGATACAATGAGCAGTTCTTC
TRBD2	TRBV29-1	TRBJ2-7	-	17	CSVAGTSGRAVTYEQYF	TGCAGCGTTGCCGGGACTAGCGGGAGGGCCGTAACCTACGAGCAGTACTTC
-	TRBV27	TRBJ1-5	-	14	CASSFTGTRQPQHF	TGTGCCAGCAGTTTTACAGGGACTAGGCAGCCCCAGCATTTT
-	TRBV3-1/TRBV3-2	TRBJ1-1	-	14	CVLSWAGCGSEAFF	TGTGTCCTCTCCTGGGCGGGATGTGGGTCTGAAGCTTTCTTT
-	TRBV9	TRBJ2-2	-	16	CASSVQASSPAGELFF	TGTGCCAGCAGCGTACAGGCGTCCAGCCCTGCCGGGGAGCTGTTTTTT
TRBD1	TRBV28	TRBJ1-1	once	14	CASSFTGGRAEAFF	TGTGCCAGCAGTTTCACAGGGGGAAGGGCTGAAGCTTTCTTT
TRBD1	TRBV2	TRBJ1-4	-	15	CASTSSGQGAEKLFF	TGTGCCAGCACCTCAAGCGGGCAGGGGGCGGAAAAACTGTTTTTT
TRBD2	TRBV14	TRBJ2-3	-	14	CASSISGRGSTQYF	TGTGCCAGCAGCATAAGCGGGAGAGGGTCTACGCAGTATTTT
-	TRBV28	TRBJ2-7	few	16	CASSLWDLSGSYEQYF	TGTGCCAGCAGTTTATGGGATCTGAGCGGTTCCTACGAGCAGTACTTC
TRBD1	TRBV29-1	TRBJ2-7	-	16	CSVEGTGGGAGDEQYF	TGCAGCGTTGAAGGGACAGGGGGAGGGGCCGGGGACGAGCAGTACTTC
TRBD2	TRBV7-2	TRBJ2-1	-	15	CASSLGTSPSDEQFF	TGTGCCAGCAGCTTGGGGACTAGCCCGTCCGATGAGCAGTTCTTC
-	TRBV19	TRBJ1-5	-	14	CASSNGFLNQPQHF	TGTGCCAGTAGTAACGGGTTCTTAAATCAGCCCCAGCATTTT